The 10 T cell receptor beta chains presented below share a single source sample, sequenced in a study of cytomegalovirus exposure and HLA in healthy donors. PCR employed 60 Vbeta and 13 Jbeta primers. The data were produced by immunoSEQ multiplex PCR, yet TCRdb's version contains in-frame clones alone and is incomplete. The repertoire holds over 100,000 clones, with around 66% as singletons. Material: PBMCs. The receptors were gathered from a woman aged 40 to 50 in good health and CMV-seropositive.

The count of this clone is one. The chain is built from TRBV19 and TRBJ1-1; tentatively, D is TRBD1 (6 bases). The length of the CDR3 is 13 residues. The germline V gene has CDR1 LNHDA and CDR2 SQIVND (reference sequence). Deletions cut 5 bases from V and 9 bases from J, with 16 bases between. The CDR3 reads CASSEQGPRQAFF. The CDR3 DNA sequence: TGTGCCAGTAGTGAACAGGGACCTCGTCAAGCTTTCTTT.

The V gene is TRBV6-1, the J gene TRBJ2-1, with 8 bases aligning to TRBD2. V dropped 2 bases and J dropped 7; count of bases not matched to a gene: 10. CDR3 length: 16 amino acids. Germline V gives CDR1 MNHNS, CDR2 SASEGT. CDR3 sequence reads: CASSEWGVGRGNEQFF. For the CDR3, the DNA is TGTGCCAGCAGTGAATGGGGGGTCGGGAGGGGAAATGAGCAGTTCTTC.

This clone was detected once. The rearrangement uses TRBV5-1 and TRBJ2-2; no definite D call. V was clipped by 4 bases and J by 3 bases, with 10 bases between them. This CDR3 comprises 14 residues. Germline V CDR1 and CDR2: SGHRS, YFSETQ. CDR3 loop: CASSHQSDTGELFF. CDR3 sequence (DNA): TGCGCCAGCAGCCATCAAAGCGACACCGGGGAGCTGTTTTTT.

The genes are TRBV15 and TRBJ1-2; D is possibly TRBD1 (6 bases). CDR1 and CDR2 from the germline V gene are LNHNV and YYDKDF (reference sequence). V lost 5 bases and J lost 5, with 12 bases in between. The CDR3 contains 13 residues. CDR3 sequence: CATSRTGSYGYTF. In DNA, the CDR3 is TGTGCCACCAGCCGAACAGGGAGTTATGGCTACACCTTC.

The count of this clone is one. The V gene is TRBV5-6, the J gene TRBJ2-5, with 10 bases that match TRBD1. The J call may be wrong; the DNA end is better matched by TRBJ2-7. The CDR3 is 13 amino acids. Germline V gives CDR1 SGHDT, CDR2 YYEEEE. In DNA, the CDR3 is TGTGCCAGCAGCCCAGGGACAGGGGTCGAGCAGTACTTC. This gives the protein CASSPGTGVEQYF.

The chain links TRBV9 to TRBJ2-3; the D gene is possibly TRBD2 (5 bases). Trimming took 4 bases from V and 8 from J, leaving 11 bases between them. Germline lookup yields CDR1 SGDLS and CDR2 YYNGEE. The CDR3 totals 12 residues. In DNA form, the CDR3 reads TGTGCCAGCAGCCCCTTTGAGGGTACGCAGTATTTT. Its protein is CASSPFEGTQYF.

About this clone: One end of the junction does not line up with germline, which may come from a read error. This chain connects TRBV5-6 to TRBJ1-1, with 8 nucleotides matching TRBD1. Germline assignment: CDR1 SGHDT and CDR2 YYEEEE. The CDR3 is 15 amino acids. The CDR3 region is CAGSLAGGANTEAFF. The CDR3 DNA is TGTGCCGGCAGCTTGGCAGGGGGCGCGAACACTGAAGCTTTCTTT. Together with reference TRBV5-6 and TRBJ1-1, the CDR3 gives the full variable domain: DAGVTQSPTHLIKTRGQQVTLRCSPKSGHDTVSWYQQALGQGPQFIFQYYEEEERQRGNFPDRFSGHQFPNYSSELNVNALLLGDSALYLCAGSLAGGANTEAFFGQGTRLTVV.

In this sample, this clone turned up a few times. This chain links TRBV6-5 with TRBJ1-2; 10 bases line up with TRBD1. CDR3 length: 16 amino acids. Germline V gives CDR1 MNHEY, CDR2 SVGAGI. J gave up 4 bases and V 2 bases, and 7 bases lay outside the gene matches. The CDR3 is CASSYRGTGDPYGYTF. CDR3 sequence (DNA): TGTGCCAGCAGTTACCGCGGGACAGGGGATCCCTATGGCTACACCTTC.

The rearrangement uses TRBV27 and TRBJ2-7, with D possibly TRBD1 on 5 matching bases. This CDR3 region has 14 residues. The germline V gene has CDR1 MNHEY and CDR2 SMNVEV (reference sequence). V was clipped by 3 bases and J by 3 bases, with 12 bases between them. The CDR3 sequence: CASSFGRVGYEQYF. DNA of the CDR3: TGTGCCAGCAGTTTTGGCAGGGTCGGCTACGAGCAGTACTTC.

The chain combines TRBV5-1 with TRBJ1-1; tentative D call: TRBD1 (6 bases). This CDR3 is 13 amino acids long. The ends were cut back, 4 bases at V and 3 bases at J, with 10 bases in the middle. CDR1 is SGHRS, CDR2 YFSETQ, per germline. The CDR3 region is CASSPKGDTEAFF. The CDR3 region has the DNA TGCGCCAGCAGCCCTAAGGGGGACACTGAAGCTTTCTTT.